The rows below give T cell receptor beta chains drawn from one sample of a study of T cell responses to AZD1222 COVID-19 vaccine. This table comes from immunoSEQ multiplex PCR, and its TCRdb copy is limited to in-frame clones, with some not included. This table holds about 140,000 clones, about 90% found once. The sample consisted of peripheral blood, taken on day 0 of AZD1222 vaccination. These receptors were obtained from an adult in good health. CDR3s include the opening cysteine and the closing phenylalanine or tryptophan. The D gene is left open where the match is weak. Clone size is given for some rows only: seen once, a few or many times, or a class if the clone is expanded.

clone_size	v_call	d_call	j_call	cdr3_nt	cdr3_aa
.	TRBV5-4	TRBD2	TRBJ2-7	TGTGCCAGCAGCTTACCTAGCGGGAACCAACGAACCGAGCAGTACTTC	CASSLPSGNQRTEQYF
.	TRBV2	TRBD1	TRBJ2-3	TGTGCCAGCAGTTCCGGGACAGGGTACACAGATACGCAGTATTTT	CASSSGTGYTDTQYF
.	TRBV18	.	TRBJ1-2	TGTGCCAGCTCACGGGGCGCCGCCAACTATGGCTACACCTTC	CASSRGAANYGYTF
.	TRBV27	.	TRBJ1-6	TGTGCCAGCAGTTTTAGACGGGCAAGCGATTCACCCCTCCACTTT	CASSFRRASDSPLHF
.	TRBV27	.	TRBJ1-1	TGTGCCAGCAGTTTTGGGGGAGCGCGTAACACTGAAGCTTTCTTT	CASSFGGARNTEAFF
.	TRBV28	.	TRBJ1-2	TGTGCCAGCAGTTCGCATCCCGGGGACATTAACTATGGCTACACCTTC	CASSSHPGDINYGYTF
once	TRBV6-6	.	TRBJ2-1	TGTGCCAGCAGGGATACTAGCTACAATGAGCAGTTCTTC	CASRDTSYNEQFF
.	TRBV6-5	TRBD2	TRBJ2-1	TGTGCCAGCAGTTCCGGACTAGATGAGCAGTTCTTC	CASSSGLDEQFF
.	TRBV18	.	TRBJ2-5	TGTGCCAGCTCACCAGGGCGTCGAGAGACCCAGTACTTC	CASSPGRRETQYF
.	TRBV19	.	TRBJ1-2	TGTGCCAGTAGTATCGGGGTCCGGGGGGCGCGGAACGGCTATGGCTACACCTTC	CASSIGVRGARNGYGYTF
.	TRBV7-9	TRBD1	TRBJ2-5	TGTGCCAGCAGCTTACGGCAGGGGGCGTACCAAGAGACCCAGTACTTC	CASSLRQGAYQETQYF
.	TRBV7-2	TRBD1	TRBJ1-4	TGTGCCAGCAGCCGTGGGACAGGGTCTAATGAAAAACTGTTTTTT	CASSRGTGSNEKLFF
.	TRBV6-2/TRBV6-3	.	TRBJ2-7	TGTGCCAGCAGTTACTCCGGGGGGCAAGGGGACGAGCAGTACTTC	CASSYSGGQGDEQYF
.	TRBV7-2	.	TRBJ2-1	TGTGCCAGCAGCCGGAGTGTCAATGAGCAGTTCTTC	CASSRSVNEQFF
once	TRBV7-9	.	TRBJ2-7	TGTGCCAGCAGCGGACCGCTCTACGAGCAGTACTTC	CASSGPLYEQYF
.	TRBV19	.	TRBJ1-1	TGTGCCAGTTGTGGGGGCAGGGGCCCCAACACTGAAGCTTTCTTT	CASCGGRGPNTEAFF
.	TRBV30	TRBD2	TRBJ2-4	TGTGCCTGGAGTGTGGGGGGGAAGGGTAAAAACATTCAGTACTTC	CAWSVGGKGKNIQYF
few	TRBV9	TRBD1	TRBJ1-4	TGTGCCAGCAGCGTAGGCAGCCGGGACAGGGCTCAAAAACTGTTTTTT	CASSVGSRDRAQKLFF
.	TRBV29-1	.	TRBJ1-2	TGCAGTGCCGTTACTCCGGGACACCAAATTTTC	CSAVTPGHQIF
.	TRBV9	TRBD2	TRBJ2-3	TGTGCCAGCAGCGTGAGAAGCGGGAGGGATACGCAGTATTTT	CASSVRSGRDTQYF
.	TRBV27	.	TRBJ1-1	TGTGCCAGCAGTTCTCAGGGAGTCTATGAAGCTTTCTTT	CASSSQGVYEAFF
.	TRBV5-4	.	TRBJ2-7	TGTGCCAGCAGCTTGGCGAGGGGAAGTTTCTCCTACGAGCAGTACTTC	CASSLARGSFSYEQYF
.	TRBV7-8	TRBD2	TRBJ2-1	TGTGCCAGCGGAAGGCGACTAGCGGGAGGGAATGAGCAGTTCTTC	CASGRRLAGGNEQFF
.	TRBV18	.	TRBJ1-1	TGTGCCAGCCTGGTACGGGGTACTGAAGCTTTCTTT	CASLVRGTEAFF
.	TRBV25-1	.	TRBJ2-7	TGTGCCAGCAGTGAATATTCCGCTATGGGCTACGAGCAGTACTTC	CASSEYSAMGYEQYF
.	TRBV27	.	TRBJ2-1	TGTGCCAGCAGTTTTAGGGAGAGCTCCTACAATGAGCAGTTCTTC	CASSFRESSYNEQFF
once	TRBV27	.	TRBJ2-7	TGTGCCAGCAGTTCATTACCCGGGACAACCTTCTACGAGCAGTACTTC	CASSSLPGTTFYEQYF
.	TRBV2	.	TRBJ2-7	TGTGCCAGCAGGATAACAGAATTAGCCTACGAGCAGTACTTC	CASRITELAYEQYF
.	TRBV7-8	.	TRBJ1-1	TGTGCCAGCAGCTCGTACCGGGTCCGGGGAAGGAACACTGAAGCTTTCTTT	CASSSYRVRGRNTEAFF
.	TRBV27	TRBD1	TRBJ1-1	TGTGCCAGCAGTCTCCGTGGACAGGGGCCCAATGAAGCTTTCTTT	CASSLRGQGPNEAFF
.	TRBV19	.	TRBJ1-6	TGTGCCAGTAGTATTGGGTACGACACCTATAATTCACCCCTCCACTTT	CASSIGYDTYNSPLHF
once	TRBV5-4	.	TRBJ2-5	TGTGCCAGCAGCCGTACCCCATCAGAGACCCAGTACTTC	CASSRTPSETQYF
.	TRBV7-9	TRBD1	TRBJ2-1	TGTGCCAGCAGCTCGGACAGGGGACCCTACAATGAGCAGTTCTTC	CASSSDRGPYNEQFF
.	TRBV5-8	.	TRBJ2-2	TGTGCCAGCAGCTTGGAGGCAGGGTCGAGAACCGGGGAGCTGTTTTTT	CASSLEAGSRTGELFF
.	TRBV12-3/TRBV12-4	.	TRBJ1-2	TGTGCCAGTTCCCCAATACCTAACTATGGCTACACCTTC	CASSPIPNYGYTF
once	TRBV5-4	.	TRBJ1-2	TGTGCCAGCAGCCTGACTGAGAACTATGGCTACACCTTC	CASSLTENYGYTF
.	TRBV9	TRBD1	TRBJ2-1	TGTGCCAGCAGCGGTGGGACAGGGGGCTTAGGATCTTACTACAATGAGCAGTTCTTC	CASSGGTGGLGSYYNEQFF
once	TRBV5-4	.	TRBJ2-5	TGTGCCAGCAGCGGGGCCAGGGTCCCCCAAGAGACCCAGTACTTC	CASSGARVPQETQYF
.	TRBV6-1	TRBD1	TRBJ2-1	TGTGCCAGCAGTGCCGAGACAGGGGGCGGAGGGAATGAGCAGTTCTTC	CASSAETGGGGNEQFF
.	TRBV28	.	TRBJ1-2	TGTGCCAGCAGTTTATTTTCTCTTCCCAGGGGCCGTAGAGTATATGGCTACACCTTC	CASSLFSLPRGRRVYGYTF